The 32 T cell receptor beta chains below all came from one sample that was sequenced in a study of cytomegalovirus exposure and HLA in healthy donors. The PCR had 60 Vbeta and 13 Jbeta primers. TCRdb keeps only in-frame clones here, not all; method: immunoSEQ multiplex PCR. The sample records about 200,000 clones, around 73% being singletons. The sample comprised PBMCs. The receptor source for this set is a woman in her 30s in good health and CMV-seronegative.

J is TRBJ2-5 and V is TRBV4-1; 9 bases agree with TRBD1. V trimming: 1 base; J trimming: 5 bases; junction bases outside the gene matches: 8. This CDR3 spans 16 amino acids. Germline CDR1 is MGHRA and CDR2 is YSYEKL. CDR3 loop: CASSQVQQGARETQYF. As DNA, the CDR3 is TGCGCCAGCAGCCAAGTTCAACAGGGGGCTAGGGAGACCCAGTACTTC.

CDR3 sequence: CASSLLATNEQFF. CDR3 sequence (DNA): TGTGCCAGCAGTTTGTTGGCCACCAATGAGCAGTTCTTC. The rearrangement uses TRBV27 and TRBJ2-1; D remains ambiguous. This CDR3 comprises 13 residues. Germline V gene sequence: CDR1 MNHEY, CDR2 SMNVEV (reference sequence). V dropped 3 bases and J dropped 6 bases, with 9 bases sitting between them.

The chain has TRBV6-5 and TRBJ1-1; 7 bases line up with TRBD1. Germline CDR1 MNHEY, CDR2 SVGAGI. Trimming cost V 4 bases and J 1 base; bases outside gene matches: 3. This CDR3 spans 14 amino acids. The CDR3 region has the DNA TGTGCCAGCAGTTGGGGGACAGAGAACACTGAAGCTTTCTTT. Translation: CASSWGTENTEAFF.

The chain carries TRBV7-7 and TRBJ1-1; D is undetermined. Germline V gives CDR1 SSHAT, CDR2 FNYEAQ (reference sequence). This CDR3 is 16 amino acids long. V lost 5 bases to trimming and J lost 1 base, with 17 bases between them. The DNA for the CDR3 is TGTGCCAGCAGCCCCTCTCCGACAAGACAGAACACTGAAGCTTTCTTT. Its translation: CASSPSPTRQNTEAFF.

J is TRBJ2-7 and V is TRBV15, with 9 bases lining up with TRBD1. Trimming took 5 bases from V and 4 from J; bases not matched to a gene: 9. The CDR3 extends over 15 amino acids. Germline-derived CDR1 and CDR2 are LNHNV and YYDKDF (reference sequence). CDR3 sequence: CATSLSGQGTYEQYF. In nucleotides, the CDR3 is TGTGCCACCAGCCTAAGTGGACAGGGGACTTACGAGCAGTACTTC.

In its sample, this clone was seen once. This CDR3 is also generated by other DNA sequences in the sample. V and J are TRBV7-3 and TRBJ2-5; 7 bases align to TRBD1. Germline values: CDR1 SGHTA, CDR2 FQGTGA. There are 14 residues in the CDR3. V dropped 5 bases and J dropped 1; count of bases not matched to a gene: 4. The CDR3 here is CASSPTGLQETQYF. CDR3 nucleotide sequence: TGTGCCAGCAGCCCGACAGGGCTCCAAGAGACCCAGTACTTC.

This rearrangement joins TRBV6-1 to TRBJ2-5; tentatively, D is TRBD2 (5 bases). V dropped 3 bases and J dropped 5 bases, with 16 bases sitting between them. Germline-derived CDR1 and CDR2 are MNHNS and SASEGT. The CDR3 has 15 residues. The CDR3 region is CASSDGVGRWETQYF. The CDR3 DNA reads as TGTGCCAGCAGTGACGGGGTCGGCAGGTGGGAGACCCAGTACTTC.

The count of this clone is one. The CDR3 nucleotides are TGTGCCAGCAGCTTGTTTCCAGGGTGGCGCACTGAAGCTTTCTTT. Amino acids: CASSLFPGWRTEAFF. The V call is TRBV5-5, the J call TRBJ1-1; the D gene is possibly TRBD1 (5 bases). This CDR3 is built from 15 residues. Germline V gene data show CDR1 as SGHKS and CDR2 as YYEKEE (reference sequence). Trimming pared 1 base from V and 4 bases from J, leaving 14 bases between.

The chain employs TRBV19 and TRBJ2-7; D may be TRBD1 (6 bases). V lost 5 bases and J 2 bases, leaving 16 bases between the germline ends. CDR1 LNHDA and CDR2 SQIVND come from the germline V gene (reference sequence). This CDR3 is 15 amino acids long. CDR3 coding DNA: TGTGCCAGTAGTCCTCGGGACAAACAAACCTACGAGCAGTACTTC. Its translation is CASSPRDKQTYEQYF. The variable domain in full, completed from reference TRBV19 and TRBJ2-7, reads DGGITQSPKYLFRKEGQNVTLSCEQNLNHDAMYWYRQDPGQGLRLIYYSQIVNDFQKGDIAEGYSVSREKKESFPLTVTSAQKNPTAFYLCASSPRDKQTYEQYFGPGTRLTVT.

The gene calls are TRBV9 and TRBJ2-5; D is perhaps TRBD2 (5 bases). The germline gives CDR1 SGDLS, CDR2 YYNGEE. V dropped 4 bases and J dropped 5 bases, with 15 bases sitting between them. The length of the CDR3 is 14 residues. This CDR3 is CASSLESGSETQYF. In DNA, the CDR3 is TGTGCCAGCAGCCTCGAGTCGGGGTCGGAGACCCAGTACTTC.

This clone was counted a few times. V is TRBV6-1 and J is TRBJ2-2; 7 nucleotides agree with TRBD2. After removal of 4 bases from V and 7 bases from J, the junction contained 12 bases not matched to a gene. The germline V gene has CDR1 MNHNS and CDR2 SASEGT. There are 16 residues in the CDR3. This chain's CDR3 is CASSAFWREMGGELFF. Written as DNA, the CDR3 is TGTGCCAGCAGTGCTTTTTGGCGGGAGATGGGCGGGGAGCTGTTTTTT.

The chain joins TRBV5-6 to TRBJ2-5; 10 bases fit TRBD2. The J call may be wrong; the DNA end is better matched by TRBJ2-7. Germline CDR1 is SGHDT and CDR2 is YYEEEE. This CDR3 is 15 amino acids long. CDR3 sequence: CASSVGLAEYYEQYF. The CDR3 nucleotides read TGTGCCAGCAGCGTAGGACTAGCGGAATACTACGAGCAGTACTTC.

The table lists this clone with a count of one. The chain links TRBV13 to TRBJ2-7; D is possibly TRBD2 (6 bases). V lost 5 bases, J lost 2 bases, and 16 bases lay in between. CDR3 length: 15 amino acids. The germline V gene encodes CDR1 PRHDT and CDR2 FYEKMQ (reference sequence). CDR3 protein: CASSPSLTRTYEQYF. The CDR3 DNA is TGTGCCAGCAGCCCCTCTTTGACTAGGACCTACGAGCAGTACTTC. The full variable domain, its missing parts supplied by reference TRBV13 and TRBJ2-7, is AAGVIQSPRHLIKEKRETATLKCYPIPRHDTVYWYQQGPGQDPQFLISFYEKMQSDKGSIPDRFSAQQFSDYHSELNMSSLELGDSALYFCASSPSLTRTYEQYFGPGTRLTVT.

V is TRBV23-1 and J is TRBJ1-2; TRBD1 aligns across 7 bases. TRBV23-1 is flagged as an ORF with uncertain function. Germline trimming cut 6 bases from V and 8 bases from J; bases unmatched to any gene: 18. The CDR3 runs 16 residues. The CDR3 DNA is TGCGCCAGCAGAGTGAGAAGGGGGCGTATATCGGAAGGCTACACCTTC. Protein sequence: CASRVRRGRISEGYTF.

The DNA of the CDR3 is TGTGCCAGCAGCTATTTAGGTGGGGGCGGTTTCTTT. Its protein is CASSYLGGGGFF. The genes are TRBV7-9 and TRBJ1-1; D possibly corresponds to TRBD1 (6 bases). The germline V gene encodes CDR1 SEHNR and CDR2 FQNEAQ (reference sequence). V shed 4 bases and J shed 13 bases, with 16 bases lying between them. The CDR3 extends over 12 amino acids.

The genes are TRBV6-4 and TRBJ2-1, with 14 bases matching TRBD2. This CDR3 has 15 residues. Germline CDR1 and CDR2: MRHNA and SNTAGT. V shed 0 bases, J shed 9 bases, and the junction held 1 base outside the gene matches. CDR3 DNA: TGTGCCAGCAGTGACTCGACTAGCGGGGGGGGTGAGCAGTTCTTC. It specifies CASSDSTSGGGEQFF.

This chain joins TRBV14 and TRBJ2-1; D perhaps matches TRBD1 (5 bases). Between the trimmed V and J ends, which lost 3 bases and 9 bases, there was a span of 27 bases. This CDR3 spans 18 amino acids. Germline V CDR1 and CDR2: SGHDN, FVKESK. This chain's CDR3 is CASSHRTRPWTSAGEQFF. DNA for the CDR3: TGTGCCAGCAGCCACAGGACAAGACCGTGGACCTCGGCCGGTGAGCAGTTCTTC.

This clone was picked up a small number of times. The CDR3: CASSVGQDDSPLHF. CDR3 bases: TGTGCCAGCTCAGTGGGACAGGACGATTCACCCCTCCACTTT. The rearrangement links TRBV18 to TRBJ1-6, with TRBD1 matching 8 bases. V was pared by 5 bases and J by 8 bases, with 5 bases of the junction left unmatched. This CDR3 has 14 residues. Germline V lookup: CDR1 KGHSH, CDR2 LQKENI.

The J gene is TRBJ1-1, the V gene TRBV9; TRBD1 agrees at 9 bases. This CDR3 spans 15 amino acids. The V gene's germline CDR1 is SGDLS and CDR2 YYNGEE. The ends lost 2 bases at V and 5 bases at J; junction bases unmatched: 7. The CDR3 sequence: CASSVRDRVVTEAFF. The CDR3 region has the DNA TGTGCCAGCAGCGTTCGGGACAGGGTGGTTACTGAAGCTTTCTTT.

This clone was counted only a few times. The junction does not match germline at one end; this may be a read error. The genes are TRBV18 and TRBJ1-2; TRBD1 aligns across 9 bases. The CDR3 loop spans 15 amino acids. Germline CDR1 and CDR2: KGHSH and LQKENI. The CDR3 here is CASSRGQGANYGYPF. The CDR3 coding sequence is TGTGCCAGCTCACGGGGACAGGGAGCTAACTATGGCTACCCCTTC. The whole variable domain, filled in from reference TRBV18 and TRBJ1-2, reads NAGVMQNPRHLVRRRGQEARLRCSPMKGHSHVYWYRQLPEEGLKFMVYLQKENIIDESGMPKERFSAEFPKEGPSILRIQQVVRGDSAAYFCASSRGQGANYGYPFGSGTRLTVV.

This chain uses TRBV6-6 with TRBJ2-4; 8 positions agree with TRBD1. Trimming took 4 bases from V and 7 from J; bases not matched to a gene: 12. The CDR3 length is 16 residues. CDR1 and CDR2 (germline): MNHNY, SVGAGI (reference sequence). As DNA, the CDR3 is TGTGCCAGCAGTTCAGGGGGCGCGGTTAATCCTAACATTCAGTACTTC. Translated, it gives CASSSGGAVNPNIQYF.

V usage is TRBV5-4 and J usage is TRBJ2-5; D is perhaps TRBD2 (6 bases). This CDR3 contains 13 residues. Germline V lookup: CDR1 SGHNT, CDR2 YYREEE (reference sequence). The ends were cut back, 4 bases at V and 3 bases at J, with 10 bases in the middle. DNA of the CDR3: TGTGCCAGCAGCGGGGGACTGGAAGAGACCCAGTACTTC. As protein: CASSGGLEETQYF.

This chain joins TRBV6-1 and TRBJ2-5; 14 bases line up with TRBD2. The germline CDR1 and CDR2 sequences are MNHNS and SASEGT. This CDR3 comprises 15 residues. V gave up 6 bases and J gave up 6 bases; unmatched junction bases: 6. The CDR3 coding sequence is TGTGCCAGCAGGAGGACTAGCGGGGGGAGTAAGACCCAGTACTTC. It translates to CASRRTSGGSKTQYF.

The rearrangement links TRBV2 to TRBJ1-1; tentatively, D is TRBD1 (6 bases). This CDR3 has 15 amino acids. Germline assignment: CDR1 SNHLY and CDR2 FYNNEI. The V and J ends lost 4 bases and 1 base respectively, with 13 bases between them. The CDR3 loop is CASSGGTTRNTEAFF. The DNA of the CDR3 is TGTGCCAGCAGTGGAGGGACAACCCGGAACACTGAAGCTTTCTTT.

The chain couples TRBV19 to TRBJ2-1; TRBD1 agrees at 7 bases. Germline V lookup: CDR1 LNHDA, CDR2 SQIVND (reference sequence). V trimming: 4 bases; J trimming: 12 bases; junction bases outside the gene matches: 9. The CDR3 has 13 residues. This CDR3 reads CASSRQGRDGQFF. The CDR3 bases are TGTGCCAGTAGTAGACAGGGAAGGGATGGGCAGTTCTTC.

V gene TRBV5-8 combines with J gene TRBJ1-1; D may be TRBD1 (5 bases). Germline values: CDR1 SGHTS, CDR2 YDEGEE. Trimming removed 4 bases at V and 4 bases at J, with 17 bases between. The CDR3 spans 15 residues. The CDR3 sequence: CASSALTDQGTEAFF. The CDR3 DNA is TGTGCCAGCAGCGCACTGACAGACCAGGGCACTGAAGCTTTCTTT.

The chain links TRBV30 to TRBJ2-5; 10 nucleotides align to TRBD2. With 0 bases clipped from V and 4 bases from J, the junction kept 17 bases outside the gene matches. The CDR3 runs to 19 residues. Per germline, CDR1 GTSNPN and CDR2 SVGIG (reference sequence). This CDR3 is CAWSVLGLAGEELRETQYF. As DNA, the CDR3 is TGTGCCTGGAGTGTACTCGGTCTAGCGGGAGAAGAATTGAGAGAGACCCAGTACTTC.

J is TRBJ1-2 and V is TRBV12-5, with D maybe TRBD1 (5 bases). Trimming took off 5 bases at V and 8 bases at J, with 15 bases between the two ends. The CDR3 length is 13 residues. The germline CDR1 and CDR2 sequences are LGHNT and FRNRAP. The CDR3 coding sequence is TGTGCTAGTGGTATTGAAGGGGTGGGGGGCTACACCTTC. Its translation: CASGIEGVGGYTF.

The J gene is TRBJ2-3, the V gene TRBV5-4, with TRBD1 identical over 9 bases. V gave up 4 bases and J gave up 1 base; unmatched junction bases: 4. The CDR3 has 15 residues. The germline V gene encodes CDR1 SGHNT and CDR2 YYREEE (reference sequence). The CDR3 is CASSARDRGTDTQYF. DNA for the CDR3: TGTGCCAGCAGCGCACGGGACAGGGGCACAGATACGCAGTATTTT.

J is TRBJ1-1 and V is TRBV27; the D gene is possibly TRBD1 (6 bases). The CDR3 sequence is 14 residues long. Germline V lookup: CDR1 MNHEY, CDR2 SMNVEV (reference sequence). V was trimmed by 1 base and J by 6 bases, leaving 12 bases between them. Here the CDR3 DNA reads TGTGCCAGCAGTTTATTAGGGGGAACATCTGAAGCTTTCTTT. It is translated as CASSLLGGTSEAFF.

The V gene is TRBV16, the J gene TRBJ1-2; D gene uncertain. Germline CDR1 reads KGHSY; CDR2 reads FQNENV. The CDR3 runs to 12 residues. V was trimmed by 5 bases and J by 5 bases, leaving 9 bases between them. The CDR3 loop reads CASSSIRYGYTF. CDR3 nucleotide sequence: TGTGCCAGCAGCTCCATCCGGTATGGCTACACCTTC.

The chain joins TRBV7-2 to TRBJ2-2; TRBD1 might be the D (6 bases). The CDR3 runs to 16 residues. V lost 5 bases, J lost 3 bases, and 16 bases lay in between. Germline V lookup: CDR1 SGHTA, CDR2 FQGNSA. The CDR3: CASSTQTGVYTGELFF. For the CDR3, the DNA is TGTGCCAGCAGCACACAGACAGGCGTCTACACCGGGGAGCTGTTTTTT.